Below, one TCR beta chain is given with its context. This sample was taken from a study of blood T cell repertoires in COVID-19. Study summary: Collection of acute and convalescent COVID-19 samples took place in the United States, Italy and Spain. The analysed material was cDNA or gDNA that came from T cells, B-cell-depleted T cells, or PBMCs.

Germline V lookup: CDR1 SQVTM, CDR2 ANQGSEA. The V end lost 6 bases, the J end lost 0 bases, and 14 bases lay between the germline ends. This CDR3 spans 14 amino acids. Per the authors' pipeline: Estimates of nucleated cell counts were drawn from the amplification of reference gene primers. Some clones are missing from TCRdb's copy, which holds only in-frame ones; the method was immunoSEQ multiplex PCR. The V and J calls and clone size come from that table; D and trimming were worked out from the DNA. The sample lists about 170,000 clones, about 88% occurring once. Specimen: peripheral blood. The sequence was collected from a man in his fifties who had recovered from COVID-19. This chain uses TRBV29-1 with TRBJ2-5, with D possibly TRBD2 on 5 matching bases. The CDR3: CSVGLLLYQETQYF. The CDR3 DNA follows: TGCAGCGTCGGACTTCTACTGTACCAAGAGACCCAGTACTTC.